The text below deals with one T cell receptor beta chain. Its antigen remains unknown. This CDR3 comprises 14 residues. From germline, CDR1 is MNHNS and CDR2 SASEGT. V gave up 1 base and J gave up 3 bases, with 9 bases separating them. This specimen belongs to a study of T-cell memory formation after mild COVID-19. General observations from the study: The CD4+ clones that contracted clustered mainly within CM and EM, and the CD8+ clones concentrated in EMRA. Whereas later expanders leaned CD4+, clones contracting day 15 to 85 showed a balanced CD4/CD8 makeup.

Amplification by 5'RACE using constant-segment primers produced TCR alpha and TCR beta cDNA libraries that carried sample barcodes and UMIs. Via MiXCR, TCRdb re-called the 5' RACE reads, giving one row per CDR3 protein. The sample comprises over 350,000 distinct CDR3 sequences, 16% of which are singletons, and roughly a fifth rests with the top ten. This chain connects TRBV6-1 to TRBJ1-1, with no clear D. This clonotype was obtained from a man in his late teens or twenties who had mild COVID-19 (a few samples of this study predate the infection). Cell type and time point are not known. The sequenced sample consisted of PBMCs or a T cell subset sorted from them (not recorded which). Written as DNA, the CDR3 is TGTGCCAGCAGTGAAGGGCTTAAGGACACTGAAGCTTTCTTT. Amino acid sequence: CASSEGLKDTEAFF.